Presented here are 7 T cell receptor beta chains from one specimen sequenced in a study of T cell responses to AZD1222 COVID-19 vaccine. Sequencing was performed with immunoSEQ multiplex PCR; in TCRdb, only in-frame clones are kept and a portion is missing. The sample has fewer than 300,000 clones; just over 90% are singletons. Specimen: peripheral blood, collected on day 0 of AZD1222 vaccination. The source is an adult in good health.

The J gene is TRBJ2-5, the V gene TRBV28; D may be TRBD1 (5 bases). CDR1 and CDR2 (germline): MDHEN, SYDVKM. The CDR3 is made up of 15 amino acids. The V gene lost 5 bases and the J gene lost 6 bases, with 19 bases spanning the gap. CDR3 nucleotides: TGTGCCAGCAGTGATCTCCCAGGGATTTCACAGACCCAGTACTTC. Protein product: CASSDLPGISQTQYF.

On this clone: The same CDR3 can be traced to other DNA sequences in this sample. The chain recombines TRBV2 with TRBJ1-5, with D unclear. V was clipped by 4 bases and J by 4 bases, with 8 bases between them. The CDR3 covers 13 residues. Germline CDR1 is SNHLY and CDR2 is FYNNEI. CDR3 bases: TGTGCCAGCAGTGTAGAGGTGAATCAGCCCCAGCATTTT. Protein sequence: CASSVEVNQPQHF.

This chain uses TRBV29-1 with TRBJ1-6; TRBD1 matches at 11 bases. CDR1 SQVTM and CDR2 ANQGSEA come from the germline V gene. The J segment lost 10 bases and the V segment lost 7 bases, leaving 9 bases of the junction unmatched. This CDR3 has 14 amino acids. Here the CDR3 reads CSASTGTGGSPLHF. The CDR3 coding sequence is TGCAGCGCTAGCACCGGGACAGGGGGATCACCCCTCCACTTT.

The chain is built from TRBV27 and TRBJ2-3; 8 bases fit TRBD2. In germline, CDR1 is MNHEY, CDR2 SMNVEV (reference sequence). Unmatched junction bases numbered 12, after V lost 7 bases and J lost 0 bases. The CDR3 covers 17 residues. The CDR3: CASILAGMTSSTDTQYF. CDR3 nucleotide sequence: TGTGCCAGCATCCTAGCGGGCATGACCTCTAGCACAGATACGCAGTATTTT.

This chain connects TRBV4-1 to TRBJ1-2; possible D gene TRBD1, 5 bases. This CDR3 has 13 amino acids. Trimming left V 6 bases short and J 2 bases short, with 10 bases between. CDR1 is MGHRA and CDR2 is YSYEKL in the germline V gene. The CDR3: CASSRDSNYGYTF. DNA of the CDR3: TGCGCCAGCAGTCGGGACTCCAACTATGGCTACACCTTC.

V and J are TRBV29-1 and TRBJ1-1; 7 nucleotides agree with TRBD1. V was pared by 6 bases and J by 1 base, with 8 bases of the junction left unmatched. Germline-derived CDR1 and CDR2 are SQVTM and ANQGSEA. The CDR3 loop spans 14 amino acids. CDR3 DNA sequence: TGCAGCGTCGTAATACAGGGGTCGAACACTGAAGCTTTCTTT. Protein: CSVVIQGSNTEAFF.

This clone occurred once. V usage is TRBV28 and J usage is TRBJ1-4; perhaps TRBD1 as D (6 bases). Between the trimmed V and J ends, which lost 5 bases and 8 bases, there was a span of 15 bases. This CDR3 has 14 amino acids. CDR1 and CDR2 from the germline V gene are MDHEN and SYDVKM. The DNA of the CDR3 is TGTGCCAGCAGTGAGACGGGGACAACGGAAAAACTGTTTTTT. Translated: CASSETGTTEKLFF.